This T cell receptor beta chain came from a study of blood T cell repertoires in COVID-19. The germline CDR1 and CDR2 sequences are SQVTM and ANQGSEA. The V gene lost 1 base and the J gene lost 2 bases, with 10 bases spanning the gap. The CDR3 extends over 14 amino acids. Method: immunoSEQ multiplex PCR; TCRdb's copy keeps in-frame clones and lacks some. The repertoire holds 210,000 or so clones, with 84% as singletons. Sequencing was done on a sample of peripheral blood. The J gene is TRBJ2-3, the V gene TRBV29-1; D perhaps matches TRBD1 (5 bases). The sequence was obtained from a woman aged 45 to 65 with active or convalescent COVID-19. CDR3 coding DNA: TGCAGCGTTGAAGTAGTCAGGGTCACAGATACGCAGTATTTT. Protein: CSVEVVRVTDTQYF.